The next 10 T cell receptor beta chains were all read from a single sample in a study of T-cell reconstitution after alpha-beta-depleted transplantation in children. Unique molecular identifiers were built into the TCRbeta library. MiXCR, run by TCRdb on the PCR reads, gives a single entry per CDR3 protein. The sample has hundreds of thousands of distinct CDR3 sequences, 15% to 20% seen once. The specimen comprised PBMCs from the stem cell graft donor, sampled from the stem cell graft. These receptors all come from a human donor who donated a stem cell graft to a child with acute lymphoblastic leukemia.

This clonotype came up a few times. J is TRBJ2-2 and V is TRBV20-1; 7 bases agree with TRBD2. Per the germline V gene, CDR1 is DFQATT and CDR2 is SNEGSKA (reference sequence). This CDR3 contains 13 residues. V was clipped by 6 bases and J by 3 bases; unmatched bases: 4. CDR3 coding DNA: TGCAGTGCAAGCGGGACGTACACCGGGGAGCTGTTTTTT. Its protein is CSASGTYTGELFF.

This chain links TRBV5-1 with TRBJ1-1; D gene unclear. The CDR3 is made up of 17 amino acids. CDR1 and CDR2 (germline): SGHRS, YFSETQ. The ends were cut back, 3 bases at V and 0 bases at J, with 18 bases in the middle. The CDR3, as DNA: TGCGCCAGCAGCTCGGGCGGACGAGTAGTTTTGAACACTGAAGCTTTCTTT. The encoded protein is CASSSGGRVVLNTEAFF. Drawing the rest from reference TRBV5-1 and TRBJ1-1, the complete variable domain is KAGVTQTPRYLIKTRGQQVTLSCSPISGHRSVSWYQQTPGQGLQFLFEYFSETQRNKGNFPGRFSGRQFSNSRSEMNVSTLELGDSALYLCASSSGGRVVLNTEAFFGQGTRLTVV.

This clonotype turned up a few times. The chain is built from TRBV6-1 and TRBJ2-1; D is perhaps TRBD2 (5 bases). The germline V and J ends were trimmed by 6 bases and 6 bases, with 12 bases remaining between them. Germline CDR1 MNHNS, CDR2 SASEGT. There are 13 residues in the CDR3. The CDR3 nucleotides read TGTGCCAGCAGACTGGACTTAATCAATGAGCAGTTCTTC. Protein sequence: CASRLDLINEQFF.

The chain couples TRBV4-1 to TRBJ2-5; maybe TRBD2 (5 bases). The CDR3 is 16 residues long. Germline V gene sequence: CDR1 MGHRA, CDR2 YSYEKL. V was shortened by 1 base and J by 0 bases, with 12 bases between the two germline ends. The CDR3 loop reads CASSQAESDYQETQYF. Here the CDR3 DNA reads TGCGCCAGCAGCCAAGCTGAATCGGACTACCAAGAGACCCAGTACTTC.

The V and J genes are TRBV4-1 and TRBJ2-7; D remains ambiguous. V lost 4 bases to trimming and J lost 1 base, with 14 bases between them. Germline V CDR1 and CDR2: MGHRA, YSYEKL. The CDR3 length is 15 residues. CDR3 amino acids: CASSPRTEFSYEQYF. The CDR3 DNA reads as TGCGCCAGCAGCCCCCGCACGGAGTTTTCCTACGAGCAGTACTTC.

The chain combines TRBV7-6 with TRBJ2-5, with D unclear. Germline CDR1 reads SGHVS; CDR2 reads FNYEAQ. V dropped 7 bases and J dropped 3 bases, with 9 bases sitting between them. This CDR3 contains 12 residues. The CDR3 region has the DNA TGTGCCAGCAACAATGGGGAAGAGACCCAGTACTTC. Encoded protein: CASNNGEETQYF.

This clonotype was detected many times. The chain employs TRBV12-3 or TRBV12-4 and TRBJ2-5; TRBD1 matches 8 bases. The CDR3 runs 15 residues. V gave up 2 bases and J gave up 5 bases; unmatched junction bases: 7. The CDR3 loop reads CASSLWDRSSETQYF. Here the CDR3 DNA reads TGTGCCAGCAGTTTATGGGACAGGTCCTCGGAGACCCAGTACTTC.

This clonotype has only a few counts. This rearrangement joins TRBV5-1 to TRBJ2-3; 15 bases fit TRBD2. J lost 4 bases, V lost 3 bases, and 6 bases had no gene match. In germline, CDR1 is SGHRS, CDR2 YFSETQ. The CDR3 covers 17 residues. The CDR3 sequence: CASSSGRTSGRADTQYF. The CDR3 DNA is TGCGCCAGCAGCTCTGGACGGACTAGCGGGAGGGCAGATACGCAGTATTTT.

The chain uses TRBV12-3 or TRBV12-4 and TRBJ2-1, with TRBD2 matching over 16 bases. J was trimmed by 5 bases and V by 4 bases; bases with no gene match: 2. The CDR3 has 16 amino acids. In DNA form, the CDR3 reads TGTGCCAGCAGTTCAGGGACTAGCGGGAGGGACAATGAGCAGTTCTTC. This sequence encodes CASSSGTSGRDNEQFF.

The rearrangement uses TRBV5-1 and TRBJ2-7, with D perhaps being TRBD1 or TRBD2 (5 bases each). Germline V gene lookup returns CDR1 SGHRS and CDR2 YFSETQ. CDR3 length equals 20 residues. The V gene lost 0 bases and the J gene lost 3 bases, with 28 bases spanning the gap. Written as DNA, the CDR3 is TGCGCCAGCAGCTTGGTGACGATTGGGGGAAGGGACGGCCGCCTCTACGAGCAGTACTTC. Translation gives CASSLVTIGGRDGRLYEQYF.